The clone carrying this TCR beta chain was counted only a few times. These data belong to a study of cytomegalovirus exposure and HLA in healthy donors. The PCR employed 60 Vbeta primers together with 13 Jbeta primers. Produced via immunoSEQ multiplex PCR; TCRdb's table is partial and in-frame only. The data contain about 180,000 clones, 77% of them singletons. CDR3 length equals 14 residues. The donors (healthy individuals) were bone marrow donors. The clonotype was recovered from a man between 18 and 35 years old in good health and CMV-seronegative. The specimen sequenced was PBMCs. J is TRBJ1-2 and V is TRBV21-1; TRBD1, as called in the table, went unchecked against the DNA. TRBV21-1 is a listed pseudogene. CDR3 in amino acids: CASSKELGQGTYTF. Written as DNA, the CDR3 is TGTGCCAGCAGCAAAGAGTTGGGACAAGGGACCTACACCTTC.